A single sample is the source of the 12 T cell receptor beta chains below, sequenced in a study of metastatic and nonmetastatic thyroid tumors. No patient had received any treatment before thyroid surgery. With MiXCR, TCRdb reprocessed the PCR reads. The repertoire holds 25,000 to 35,000 clones, with about a sixth as singletons. The sample was blood. The receptor set was obtained from a female donor with papillary thyroid cancer or a benign thyroid nodule (not recorded which). Some clones in this sample may be carry-over from other donors' samples.

This clone was seen at least ten times. The chain has TRBV2 and TRBJ2-6, with D hard to call. V lost 7 bases to trimming and J lost 2 bases, with 3 bases between them. Germline values: CDR1 SNHLY, CDR2 FYNNEI. This CDR3 is built from 12 residues. In nucleotides, the CDR3 is TGTGCCAGCAATCCTGGGGCCAACGTCCTGACTTTC. This codes for CASNPGANVLTF.

This clone was recorded at least ten times. The gene calls are TRBV5-4 and TRBJ2-3; D might be TRBD2 (7 bases). Germline V lookup: CDR1 SGHNT, CDR2 YYREEE (reference sequence). The CDR3 has 13 amino acids. The ends were cut back, 7 bases at V and 4 bases at J, with 13 bases in the middle. The CDR3 here is CASGLGGSDTQYF. The CDR3 DNA sequence: TGTGCCAGCGGACTAGGGGGATCAGATACGCAGTATTTT.

This clone was found many times. One junction end does not reproduce the germline sequence, and a read error may be involved. The chain combines TRBV19 with TRBJ2-4; D not certain. The germline V gene has CDR1 LNHDA and CDR2 SQIVND (reference sequence). The CDR3 spans 14 residues. DNA of the CDR3: TGTACCAGTAGTGCCCGGATCAGAGAAAACATTCAGTACTTC. Translating gives CTSSARIRENIQYF. Using reference TRBV19 and TRBJ2-4 for the parts outside the CDR3, the full variable domain is DGGITQSPKYLFRKEGQNVTLSCEQNLNHDAMYWYRQDPGQGLRLIYYSQIVNDFQKGDIAEGYSVSREKKESFPLTVTSAQKNPTAFYLCTSSARIRENIQYFGAGTRLSVL.

This clone has ten or more counts. This chain joins TRBV25-1 and TRBJ1-2, with D possibly TRBD1 on 6 matching bases. With 6 bases removed from V and 5 bases from J, the gap between germline ends came to 22 bases. CDR1 is MGHDK, CDR2 SYGVNS, per germline. The CDR3 has 16 residues. CDR3: CASSPGTTESHYGYTF. In nucleotides, the CDR3 is TGTGCCAGCAGCCCCGGGACAACCGAGTCCCATTATGGCTACACCTTC.

This clone was seen repeatedly, ten times or more. This sample also contains other DNA sequences that code for the same CDR3. The chain is built from TRBV20-1 and TRBJ1-5; 9 positions match TRBD1. Per germline, CDR1 DFQATT and CDR2 SNEGSKA (reference sequence). V trimming: 0 bases; J trimming: 6 bases; junction bases outside the gene matches: 21. The CDR3 runs to 20 residues. DNA for the CDR3: TGCAGTGCTAGAGAACCCCCCGGGACAGGGACTGCACTAACGGGTCAGCCCCAGCATTTT. This translates into CSAREPPGTGTALTGQPQHF.

The table lists this clone with many counts. The V call is TRBV7-9, the J call TRBJ1-2; TRBD1 matches 7 bases. Germline V gene sequence: CDR1 SEHNR, CDR2 FQNEAQ (reference sequence). The CDR3 covers 15 residues. V shed 5 bases, J shed 4 bases, and the junction held 10 bases outside the gene matches. The CDR3 here is CASSLQQGSAYGYTF. The CDR3 nucleotides are TGTGCCAGCAGCCTGCAACAGGGGTCGGCCTATGGCTACACCTTC. The full variable domain, its missing parts supplied by reference TRBV7-9 and TRBJ1-2, is DTGVSQNPRHKITKRGQNVTFRCDPISEHNRLYWYRQTLGQGPEFLTYFQNEAQLEKSRLLSDRFSAERPKGSFSTLEIQRTEQGDSAMYLCASSLQQGSAYGYTFGSGTRLTVV.

In this sample, this clone turned up a few times. A much larger clone differs by one base, so this may be a read error. The CDR3 nucleotides are TGTGCCAGCAGTTTAAATGGGGCCGGGGGAGAGACCCAGTACTTC. Protein product: CASSLNGAGGETQYF. The rearrangement uses TRBV12-3 or TRBV12-4 and TRBJ2-5; tentative D call: TRBD2 (6 bases). V gave up 2 bases and J gave up 4 bases, with 14 bases separating them. The CDR3 runs to 15 residues.

Many counts were recorded for this clone. This chain joins TRBV29-1 and TRBJ2-2; TRBD1 matches at 10 bases. The V and J ends lost 4 bases and 1 base, in that order; junction bases with no gene match: 6. The CDR3 sequence is 16 residues long. Germline CDR1 SQVTM, CDR2 ANQGSEA. The CDR3 loop reads CSVAGTGAMNTGELFF. In DNA, the CDR3 is TGCAGCGTTGCTGGGACAGGGGCTATGAACACCGGGGAGCTGTTTTTT.

This clone was picked up many times. The rearrangement joins TRBV30 to TRBJ1-2; the match to TRBD1 covers 8 bases. Trimming cost V 8 bases and J 4 bases; bases outside gene matches: 12. The CDR3 sequence is 14 residues long. Germline CDR1 and CDR2: GTSNPN and SVGIG (reference sequence). Written as DNA, the CDR3 is TGTGCCGCCCGACTTGGGACAGGCTTCTATGGCTACACCTTC. This gives the protein CAARLGTGFYGYTF.

The V call is TRBV20-1, the J call TRBJ2-3; TRBD2 agrees at 16 bases. The V gene's germline CDR1 is DFQATT and CDR2 SNEGSKA (reference sequence). The CDR3 covers 19 residues. After removal of 1 base from V and 0 bases from J, the junction contained 7 bases not matched to a gene. The CDR3 region is CSARAGTSGRAASTDTQYF. CDR3 bases: TGCAGTGCTAGAGCCGGGACTAGCGGGAGGGCCGCGAGCACAGATACGCAGTATTTT.

There are many counts of this clone. The chain couples TRBV13 to TRBJ1-1, with TRBD1 as a possible D gene (6 bases). V shed 5 bases and J shed 4 bases, with 14 bases lying between them. Germline loops: CDR1 PRHDT, CDR2 FYEKMQ (reference sequence). CDR3 length equals 14 residues. The CDR3 bases are TGTGCCAGCAGCAGCGACAGGTGGAGCACTGAAGCTTTCTTT. Its translation: CASSSDRWSTEAFF.

In the case of this clone: The junction differs from germline at one of its ends, possibly a read error. J is TRBJ2-6 and V is TRBV5-1; perhaps TRBD1 as D (5 bases). The CDR3 has 16 residues. Looked up from germline, CDR1 is SGHRS and CDR2 is YFSETQ. The CDR3 DNA reads TGCGCCAGCAGCTCGACAGTTAACTCTTGGGCCAACGTCCTGACTTTC. Translated: CASSSTVNSWANVLTF.